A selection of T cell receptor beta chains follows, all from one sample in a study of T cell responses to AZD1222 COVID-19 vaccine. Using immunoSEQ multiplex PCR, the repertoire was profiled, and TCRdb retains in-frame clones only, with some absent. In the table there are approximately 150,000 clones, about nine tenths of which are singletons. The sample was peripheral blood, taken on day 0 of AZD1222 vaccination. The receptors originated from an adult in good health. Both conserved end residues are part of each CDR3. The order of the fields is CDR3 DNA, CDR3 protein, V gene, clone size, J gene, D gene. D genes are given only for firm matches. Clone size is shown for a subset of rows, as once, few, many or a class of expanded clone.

TGTGCCAGCAGCTTATTGGCGACAGGGTTAAAGCCCCAGCATTTT	CASSLLATGLKPQHF	TRBV11-1	-	TRBJ1-5	TRBD1
TGTGCCAGCAGCCCCGGACAGCCCACGGGGGGCTACACCTTC	CASSPGQPTGGYTF	TRBV11-2	once	TRBJ1-2	-
TGTGCCAGCAGCCAAGCGTACCAAGAGACCCAGTACTTC	CASSQAYQETQYF	TRBV4-2	-	TRBJ2-5	-
TGTGCCAGCAGTTTAGCCGGTGACTATGGCTACACCTTC	CASSLAGDYGYTF	TRBV28	-	TRBJ1-2	-
TGCGCCAGCAGCCCCCTTTCGGGAGTGGGCTACAATGAGCAGTTCTTC	CASSPLSGVGYNEQFF	TRBV5-1	-	TRBJ2-1	-
TGCGCCAGCAGCCAAGCTATGGGGGACAGTCCCTACGAGCAGTACTTC	CASSQAMGDSPYEQYF	TRBV4-1	-	TRBJ2-7	TRBD1
TGTGCCAGCAGCCAAGACATATTCGCGTCAAATAGAAACACCATATATTTT	CASSQDIFASNRNTIYF	TRBV3-1/TRBV3-2	-	TRBJ1-3	-
TGTGGAGGAAAGGGGGACCACTATGGCTACACCTTC	CGGKGDHYGYTF	TRBV30	-	TRBJ1-2	-
TGTGCCAGTAGTATCGGACAGGAGCCTAATGAAAAACTGTTTTTT	CASSIGQEPNEKLFF	TRBV19	-	TRBJ1-4	TRBD1
TGTGCCAGCACCCCCCGAGCAACAGGGACCACTGAAGCTTTCTTT	CASTPRATGTTEAFF	TRBV7-2	-	TRBJ1-1	-
TGTGCCAGCAGCTCTGGGGGAATCAGTTCACCCCTCCACTTT	CASSSGGISSPLHF	TRBV11-3	once	TRBJ1-6	-
TGCGCCAGCAGGGAAGGGGCAGGGACGCAGTATTTT	CASREGAGTQYF	TRBV5-1	-	TRBJ2-3	-
TGTGCCAGTAGGGACAGGTTGGATAGGGAGCTGTTTTTT	CASRDRLDRELFF	TRBV19	-	TRBJ2-2	TRBD1
TGTGCCAGCAGCTTAGCCGGGACAGGGAGCTCCTACAATGAGCAGTTCTTC	CASSLAGTGSSYNEQFF	TRBV7-3	once	TRBJ2-1	TRBD1
TGTGCCATCAGTGCTTTTGGCGGCAGGGGGACCGGGGAGCTGTTTTTT	CAISAFGGRGTGELFF	TRBV10-3	-	TRBJ2-2	TRBD1
TGTGCCAGTAGTATTTCCTCTGGAAACACCATATATTTT	CASSISSGNTIYF	TRBV19	few	TRBJ1-3	-
TGTGCCAGCAGCTTAGCGCAAGGGGGAGAGACCCAGTACTTC	CASSLAQGGETQYF	TRBV7-9	once	TRBJ2-5	-
TGTGCCTGGAGTTACGGGGGACTAAATTCCGATACGCAGTATTTT	CAWSYGGLNSDTQYF	TRBV30	-	TRBJ2-3	TRBD2
TGTGCCACCAGCAGGTCCGGGACAGGAAAAAACATTCAGTACTTC	CATSRSGTGKNIQYF	TRBV15	-	TRBJ2-4	TRBD1
TGTGCCAGCAGCCACGGACAGGGGAAAATGAACACTGAAGCTTTCTTT	CASSHGQGKMNTEAFF	TRBV7-2	once	TRBJ1-1	TRBD1
TGTGCCAGCACCGATAAACGGGGCTACACCTTC	CASTDKRGYTF	TRBV28	-	TRBJ1-2	-
TGTGCCAGCAGCTTAGGACGAGAAGCTTTCTTT	CASSLGREAFF	TRBV7-9	-	TRBJ1-1	-
TGCAGCGTTGCCGGCGCTGAGCAGTTCTTC	CSVAGAEQFF	TRBV29-1	-	TRBJ2-1	-
TGTGCCAGCAGCGCGTGGACAGGGGCGCGTGGCGAGCAGTACTTC	CASSAWTGARGEQYF	TRBV4-2	-	TRBJ2-7	TRBD1
TGCGCCAGCAGCCAAGGGACAGTAGGCACAGATACGCAGTATTTT	CASSQGTVGTDTQYF	TRBV4-3	-	TRBJ2-3	-
TGTGCCAGCAGTGCGCGGCCCCATGGACAGGCTGCTCAGCCCCAGCATTTT	CASSARPHGQAAQPQHF	TRBV28	-	TRBJ1-5	TRBD1
TGTGCCAGCAGCGTAGGGTCAGCTAATGAAAAACTGTTTTTT	CASSVGSANEKLFF	TRBV9	-	TRBJ1-4	-
TGTGCCAGCAGCTTTTCACTAGCTGGCGAGCAGTACTTC	CASSFSLAGEQYF	TRBV11-3	-	TRBJ2-7	-
TGCGCCAGCAGTGAGGCCTATGGCTACACCTTC	CASSEAYGYTF	TRBV10-2	few	TRBJ1-2	-
TGCGCCAGCAGCCTAAGAACAGGGTTGAACACTGAAGCTTTCTTT	CASSLRTGLNTEAFF	TRBV4-3	-	TRBJ1-1	-